This T cell receptor (beta chain) came from a study of control samples from healthy donors and cancer patients. Generated by immunoSEQ multiplex PCR, the TCRdb table keeps only in-frame clones and is missing some. The top ten clones hold approximately 0.57% of a sample with about 120,000 clones, approximately 92% of them seen once. The CDR3 runs to 14 residues. From germline, CDR1 is LGHNA and CDR2 YNFKEQ. Trimming took 1 base from V and 8 from J, leaving 12 bases between them. V and J are TRBV4-2 and TRBJ2-1, with a possible D match to TRBD2 (5 bases). Sequenced input: PBMCs. This TCR was recovered from a man older than 75 with head and neck cancer. The CDR3 loop is CASSQAPEGYEQFF. The CDR3 DNA follows: TGTGCCAGCAGCCAAGCCCCTGAGGGTTATGAGCAGTTCTTC.